This is a list of T cell receptor beta chains from one sample in a study of blood T cell repertoires in COVID-19. Assay: immunoSEQ multiplex PCR; the TCRdb copy retains only in-frame clones and omits some. The sample has about 190,000 clones; roughly nine tenths are singletons. Sequencing was carried out using peripheral blood. Source of these receptors: a man aged 40-49 years with acute or convalescent COVID-19. The CDR3 runs from the conserved cysteine through the conserved F or W. The order of the fields is D gene, V gene, clone size, J gene, CDR3 protein, CDR3 DNA. The D gene is left open where the match is weak. Size tells how often a clone was seen (once, few, many) or the class of an expanded clone, and some rows leave it out.

.,TRBV7-9,.,TRBJ1-5,CASSPDGGAGQPQHF,TGTGCCAGCAGCCCAGACGGGGGGGCTGGTCAGCCCCAGCATTTT
.,TRBV20-1,once,TRBJ2-7,CSARVSYEQYF,TGCAGTGCTAGAGTTTCATACGAGCAGTACTTC
.,TRBV2,once,TRBJ2-2,CASSDSSTGELFF,TGTGCCAGCAGTGATTCCAGCACCGGGGAGCTGTTTTTT
.,TRBV15,.,TRBJ1-5,CATQDRVSNQPQHF,TGTGCCACCCAGGACAGAGTTAGCAATCAGCCCCAGCATTTT
.,TRBV2,.,TRBJ2-3,CASAFTGGVDTQYF,TGTGCCAGTGCCTTCACTGGCGGGGTAGATACGCAGTATTTT
TRBD1,TRBV4-2,.,TRBJ1-1,CASSQDGSGQGNTEAFF,TGTGCCAGCAGCCAAGATGGCTCGGGACAGGGGAACACTGAAGCTTTCTTT
TRBD2,TRBV5-1,.,TRBJ2-7,CASRGAGRVYEQYF,TGCGCCAGCAGAGGGGCGGGGAGGGTCTACGAGCAGTACTTC
TRBD2,TRBV3-1/TRBV3-2,.,TRBJ2-3,CASSQVSSGGYTDTQYF,TGTGCCAGCAGCCAAGTCAGTAGCGGGGGGTACACAGATACGCAGTATTTT
.,TRBV12-5,few,TRBJ1-6,CASGLDPGSPLHF,TGTGCTAGTGGTCTTGATCCAGGATCACCCCTCCACTTT
TRBD1,TRBV9,once,TRBJ2-5,CASSVGTGWETQYF,TGTGCCAGCAGCGTCGGGACAGGGTGGGAGACCCAGTACTTC
TRBD2,TRBV10-1,.,TRBJ2-1,CASSEGAGGQRQFF,TGCGCCAGCAGTGAGGGAGCGGGGGGGCAGCGGCAGTTCTTC
.,TRBV10-3,.,TRBJ1-1,CAISESPVYTEAFF,TGTGCCATCAGTGAGTCTCCCGTGTACACTGAAGCTTTCTTT
.,TRBV14,few,TRBJ2-5,CASSQPDAETQYF,TGTGCCAGCAGCCAGCCAGATGCAGAGACCCAGTACTTC
.,TRBV5-6,.,TRBJ1-6,CASSLAQGTIPLHF,TGTGCCAGCAGCTTGGCGCAGGGGACGATTCCCCTCCACTTT